This T cell receptor beta chain was sequenced in a study of CXCR3-negative and CXCR3-positive naive CD8 T cells (dated by TCRdb to 2018 to 2020). About the investigation overall: In total, 130 million to 150 million TRB reads were obtained, or roughly 1.5 +/- 0.3 million reads per library. Diversity and physicochemical repertoire analyses were performed on about 12 donors pooled from two independent experiments. The TRBV-TRBJ cluster analysis covered naive subsets from 5 or 6 donors and memory cells from 3 donors.

The sequencing machine was a NextSeq 550. The Human TCR Profiling Kit (MiLaboratory) was used to make UMI-labeled 5' RACE TRB cDNA libraries. cDNA synthesis used the entire amount of extracted RNA, and PCR amplification then used the entire amount of cDNA produced. Libraries were prepared in parallel with an identical number of PCR cycles. As for the original processing: With a minimum of two reads required per UMI, MIGEC and MiXCR pulled out about 50,000 +/- 10,000 unique UMI-labeled TRB cDNA molecules from each library. Each library averaged 40,000 +/- 10,000 functional in-frame TRB CDR3 nucleotide clonotypes without stop codons. Diversity metrics, including normalized Shannon-Wiener and Chao1, were computed in VDJtools after downsampling to 5000 UMI-labeled TRB molecules per sample. VDJtools computed clonotype-size-weighted physicochemical properties of the central five CDR3 residues: interaction energy, strength, volume and Kidera factor 4. After the reads were reprocessed by TCRdb, one entry was made per CDR3 protein sequence, with no DNA. For this entry, the V and J calls and clone size follow TCRdb and not the study's own pipeline. The table kept for this sample lists about 26,000 distinct CDR3 sequences. Clones ranked in the top ten supply approximately 3% of the sample.

CDR1 and CDR2 are read off the germline V gene as SGHTA and FQGNSA. The CDR3 has 13 amino acids, counting the end cysteine and phenylalanine. The coding DNA is unavailable. About this clonotype: Its antigen has not been determined.

The paper as a whole reports these results and caveats: Naive CXCR3-negative and CXCR3-positive cells from the same donor showed similar TRBV-TRBJ usage, whereas memory cells showed distinct patterns. Comparably high repertoire diversity was found in both naive subsets, whereas much lower repertoire diversity was found in memory CD8+ T cells. TRB CDR3s from CXCR3-positive naive cells showed higher hydrophobicity (lower Kidera factor 4), lower energy, and higher strength and volume indices than CXCR3-negative naive cells. Because CXCR3 expression was partially decreased after cryopreservation, freshly isolated PBMCs were used for most assays. Because surface CD5, which is linked to self-reactivity in mice, was comparable between the naive subsets, TCR interaction strength was also inferred from TRB CDR3 physicochemical properties.

For every CD8+ T cell subset, 300,000 cells were flow-sorted straight into RLT lysis buffer, and each subset was sorted in triplicate. To exclude memory contaminants, naive CD8+ T cells were stringently defined as CD45RO-CCR7+CD27+CD95-. Peripheral blood mononuclear cells were isolated from buffy coats using standard density gradient centrifugation. Naive CXCR3-negative and CXCR3-positive CD8+ T cells were flow-sorted using a FACSAria III. Total RNA was extracted from sorted cells with an RNeasy Mini Kit. The sequence was obtained from a human donor in good health. Some clones in this sample may be carry-over from other donors' samples. Sequencing was carried out using naive CXCR3- CD8+ T cells from blood. This specimen's cell subset or site label, interpreted: CD45RO-CCR7+CD27+CD95- naive CD8+ T cells lacking CXCR3 (TNR3-). In this chain, TRBV7-2 is recombined with TRBJ2-1. The CDR3 protein: CASKADSYNEQFF. With the rest looked up from the reference TRBV7-2 and TRBJ2-1 genes rather than sequenced, the full variable domain is GAGVSQSPSNKVTEKGKDVELRCDPISGHTALYWYRQSLGQGLEFLIYFQGNSAPDKSGLPSDRFSAERTGGSVSTLTIQRTQQEDSAVYLCASKADSYNEQFFGPGTRLTVL.